This passage covers 8 T cell receptor beta chains from one sample sequenced in a study of T cell repertoires in cytomegalovirus infection. MiXCR was run by TCRdb on the reads, yielding one entry per CDR3 protein. The data contain around 740,000 distinct CDR3 sequences, roughly a third of them singletons. The sample consisted of PBMCs. These receptors originate from a human donor in good health (CMV status not recorded). Some clones in this sample may be carry-over from other donors' samples.

This clonotype was seen a handful of times. The CDR3 DNA reads TGTGCCAGCAGCCCTTGGGACATCGGCGAAAAACTGTTTTTT. The encoded protein is CASSPWDIGEKLFF. The rearrangement joins TRBV9 to TRBJ1-4; TRBD1 might be the D (6 bases). This CDR3 is built from 14 residues. V was shortened by 4 bases and J by 8 bases, with 15 bases between the two germline ends. Germline-derived CDR1 and CDR2 are SGDLS and YYNGEE.

This clonotype showed up many times. For the CDR3, the DNA is TGTGCCAGCAGCCCAGGACAGGCCCCCTCCGGTACCCAGTACTTC. It specifies CASSPGQAPSGTQYF. The rearrangement joins TRBV7-9 to TRBJ2-5; 7 bases match TRBD1. The germline gives CDR1 SEHNR, CDR2 FQNEAQ (reference sequence). CDR3 length equals 15 residues. The ends lost 5 bases at V and 8 bases at J; junction bases unmatched: 14. Based on the CDR3 plus reference TRBV7-9 and TRBJ2-5, the full variable domain is DTGVSQNPRHKITKRGQNVTFRCDPISEHNRLYWYRQTLGQGPEFLTYFQNEAQLEKSRLLSDRFSAERPKGSFSTLEIQRTEQGDSAMYLCASSPGQAPSGTQYFGPGTRLLVL.

The chain is built from TRBV20-1 and TRBJ1-2; 11 positions match TRBD1. The junction had 13 bases not matched to a gene; V was cut back by 3 bases and J by 7 bases. In germline, CDR1 is DFQATT, CDR2 SNEGSKA (reference sequence). The CDR3 covers 16 residues. CDR3 nucleotide sequence: TGCAGTGCTAGTGGCGGACAGGGGGCGAAGAATGGTGGCTACACCTTC. It codes for CSASGGQGAKNGGYTF.

The rearrangement links TRBV28 to TRBJ1-1; 10 nucleotides align to TRBD1. V shed 3 bases, J shed 3 bases, and the junction held 4 bases outside the gene matches. The CDR3 has 15 amino acids. Germline CDR1 is MDHEN and CDR2 is SYDVKM. The CDR3 spells CASSFLGTGDTEAFF. CDR3 coding DNA: TGTGCCAGCAGTTTTCTCGGGACAGGGGACACTGAAGCTTTCTTT.

J is TRBJ2-5 and V is TRBV5-1; 8 positions match TRBD2. The CDR3 contains 17 residues. Looked up from germline, CDR1 is SGHRS and CDR2 is YFSETQ. The V and J ends lost 0 bases and 2 bases, in that order; junction bases with no gene match: 9. CDR3 loop: CASSLEVIAGPQETQYF. Here the CDR3 DNA reads TGCGCCAGCAGCTTGGAAGTAATAGCGGGACCTCAAGAGACCCAGTACTTC.

The rearrangement joins TRBV7-8 to TRBJ2-7, with a weak D call TRBD1 (6 bases). The CDR3 length is 16 residues. Trimming pared 3 bases from V and 0 bases from J, leaving 15 bases between. The germline gives CDR1 SGHVS, CDR2 FQNEAQ. The chain's CDR3 is CASSFPLDRYSYEQYF. In DNA, the CDR3 is TGTGCCAGCAGCTTTCCCCTAGACAGGTACTCCTACGAGCAGTACTTC. Together with reference TRBV7-8 and TRBJ2-7, the CDR3 gives the full variable domain: GAGVSQSPRYKVAKRGQDVALRCDPISGHVSLFWYQQALGQGPEFLTYFQNEAQLDKSGLPSDRFFAERPEGSVSTLKIQRTQQEDSAVYLCASSFPLDRYSYEQYFGPGTRLTVT.

In this sample, this clonotype turned up a few times. V gene TRBV5-1 combines with J gene TRBJ2-3, with TRBD1 matching over 8 bases. The V segment lost 0 bases and the J segment 0 bases; nucleotides outside the gene matches: 3. This CDR3 has 16 residues. CDR1 is SGHRS, CDR2 YFSETQ, per germline. CDR3 coding DNA: TGCGCCAGCAGCTTGGTCCAGGGGGCTAGCACAGATACGCAGTATTTT. Amino acids: CASSLVQGASTDTQYF.

In its sample, this clonotype was seen a few times. The chain links TRBV7-9 to TRBJ2-3; D possibly corresponds to TRBD1 (5 bases). The V gene lost 3 bases and the J gene lost 2 bases, with 18 bases spanning the gap. The CDR3 consists of 17 residues. CDR1 and CDR2 (germline): SEHNR, FQNEAQ (reference sequence). The CDR3 reads CASSFSVGTGATDTQYF. The CDR3 DNA reads TGTGCCAGCAGCTTTTCTGTCGGAACAGGAGCCACAGATACGCAGTATTTT.